This is a list of T cell receptor beta chains from one sample in a study of T-cell memory formation after mild COVID-19. MiXCR, applied by TCRdb to the 5' RACE reads, yields one record per CDR3 protein. The data contain 300,000 to 350,000 distinct CDR3 sequences, roughly an eighth of them seen just once; the ten biggest clones take up approximately 22%. Sequencing input: PBMCs or a T cell subset sorted from them (not recorded which). The receptors here all came from a man aged 18 to 30 who had mild COVID-19 (a few samples of this study predate the infection). Cell type and time point are not known. Both conserved end residues are part of each CDR3. D genes are given only for firm matches. Where a row states a size, it is once, few, many or the class of an expanded clone; other rows omit it.

V,D,J,size,CDR3,DNA
TRBV28,TRBD1,TRBJ2-3,-,CASSFGDRGLFGTQYF,TGTGCCAGCAGTTTCGGGGACAGGGGGCTTTTCGGTACGCAGTATTTT
TRBV7-8,-,TRBJ1-1,-,CASSHGPLYTEAFF,TGTGCCAGCAGCCACGGACCCCTGTACACTGAAGCTTTCTTT
TRBV7-2,-,TRBJ1-5,-,CASSPQLMGGGAFNQPQHF,TGTGCCAGCAGCCCCCAACTGATGGGCGGCGGGGCCTTCAATCAGCCCCAGCATTTT
TRBV29-1,TRBD2,TRBJ2-1,-,CSVEDRRGVQFF,TGCAGCGTTGAAGATCGGCGGGGGGTGCAGTTCTTC
TRBV12-3/TRBV12-4,-,TRBJ2-1,-,CASSSGTFPGNEQFF,TGTGCCAGCAGTTCGGGGACTTTCCCGGGGAATGAGCAGTTCTTC
TRBV20-1,-,TRBJ1-5,-,CSARSGGQPQHF,TGCAGTGCGAGGAGTGGCGGGCAGCCCCAGCATTTT
TRBV7-9,TRBD1,TRBJ2-5,few,CASSLRTGVETQYF,TGTGCCAGCAGCCTCCGGACAGGGGTCGAGACCCAGTACTTC
TRBV4-1,-,TRBJ2-7,few,CASPGVRSYEQYF,TGCGCCAGCCCGGGGGTCAGGTCCTACGAGCAGTACTTC
TRBV5-6,-,TRBJ1-5,-,CASSADRQNNQPQHF,TGTGCCAGCAGCGCGGACCGACAGAACAATCAGCCCCAGCATTTT
TRBV5-1,-,TRBJ1-1,few,CASSLGVSGTTEAFF,TGCGCCAGCAGCTTGGGGGTTTCGGGGACCACTGAAGCTTTCTTT
TRBV6-5,-,TRBJ1-2,many,CASSSVLETDYGYTF,TGTGCCAGCAGTTCCGTCCTCGAGACAGACTATGGCTACACCTTC
TRBV5-1,TRBD2,TRBJ2-2,few,CASSLKLAYYTGELFF,TGCGCCAGCAGCTTGAAACTAGCGTACTACACCGGGGAGCTGTTTTTT
TRBV7-9,-,TRBJ2-1,-,CASSLLASDNEQFF,TGTGCCAGCAGCTTACTAGCGTCTGACAATGAGCAGTTCTTC
TRBV4-3,-,TRBJ2-7,-,CASSQDVGQALPYEQYF,TGCGCCAGCAGCCAAGATGTTGGTCAGGCCCTACCCTACGAGCAGTACTTC
TRBV29-1,-,TRBJ2-6,-,CSVVSGANVLTF,TGCAGCGTGGTCTCTGGGGCCAACGTCCTGACTTTC
TRBV7-9,TRBD2,TRBJ2-5,many,CASTLAGIQTQYF,TGTGCCAGCACCCTAGCGGGGATTCAGACCCAGTACTTC
TRBV5-1,-,TRBJ1-1,few,CASSSRQAGNTEAFF,TGCGCCAGCAGCTCCAGACAGGCGGGGAACACTGAAGCTTTCTTT
TRBV6-2/TRBV6-3,TRBD2,TRBJ2-1,-,CASSRIAGGSRDEQFF,TGTGCCAGCAGTAGGATAGCGGGGGGCTCTCGCGATGAGCAGTTCTTC
TRBV5-1,TRBD1,TRBJ2-5,-,CASTIDRGEETQYF,TGCGCCAGCACCATAGACAGGGGAGAAGAGACCCAGTACTTC
TRBV20-1,-,TRBJ2-7,-,CSAKPPTGFTYEQYF,TGCAGTGCGAAACCCCCGACAGGTTTTACCTACGAGCAGTACTTC
TRBV20-1,-,TRBJ1-6,few,CSARPGSYNSPLHF,TGCAGTGCTAGACCGGGCTCCTATAATTCACCCCTCCACTTT
TRBV5-1,TRBD2,TRBJ2-1,many,CASSWLTSGVYNEQFF,TGCGCCAGCAGCTGGCTGACTAGCGGGGTATACAATGAGCAGTTCTTC
TRBV7-9,-,TRBJ2-2,-,CASSFFGGFDTGELFF,TGTGCCAGCAGCTTCTTCGGGGGCTTCGACACCGGGGAGCTGTTTTTT
TRBV30,TRBD1,TRBJ1-2,-,CACEGAHYGYTF,TGTGCCTGCGAGGGGGCTCACTATGGCTACACCTTC
TRBV5-1,-,TRBJ1-1,few,CASSWATVNTEAFF,TGCGCCAGCAGCTGGGCTACGGTGAACACTGAAGCTTTCTTT
TRBV7-9,-,TRBJ1-2,-,CASSLPPGLTGLSDGYTF,TGTGCCAGCAGCTTACCCCCCGGGTTGACTGGCCTATCGGATGGCTACACCTTC
TRBV7-2,-,TRBJ2-3,-,CASSQGQIGDTQYF,TGTGCCAGCAGCCAAGGACAGATCGGGGATACGCAGTATTTT
TRBV28,-,TRBJ1-5,-,CASSFGGIGQPQHF,TGTGCCAGCAGTTTTGGGGGCATCGGTCAGCCCCAGCATTTT
TRBV5-1,TRBD2,TRBJ2-2,few,CASTASGKTGELFF,TGCGCCAGCACGGCTAGCGGGAAGACCGGGGAGCTGTTTTTT
TRBV5-1,TRBD2,TRBJ2-5,-,CASSQGLAVQETQYF,TGCGCCAGCAGTCAGGGACTAGCGGTTCAAGAGACCCAGTACTTC
TRBV7-2,-,TRBJ2-1,few,CASSFAGSRGFF,TGTGCCAGCAGCTTTGCGGGATCCCGGGGGTTCTTC
TRBV19,-,TRBJ2-4,few,CASSSGSWEAKNIQYF,TGTGCCAGTAGTTCTGGATCGTGGGAAGCCAAAAACATTCAGTACTTC
TRBV5-1,TRBD1,TRBJ2-7,-,CASSRDRVVEQYF,TGCGCCAGCAGCCGGGACAGGGTGGTCGAGCAGTACTTC
TRBV5-8,-,TRBJ2-5,-,CASSCALSPQYF,TGTGCCAGCAGCTGTGCCCTGTCGCCCCAGTACTTC
TRBV20-1,TRBD1,TRBJ1-1,few,CSAGDRAMNTEAFF,TGCAGTGCTGGGGACAGGGCCATGAACACTGAAGCTTTCTTT
TRBV20-1,-,TRBJ2-3,few,CSAREKKEDARILPDTQYF,TGCAGTGCTAGAGAAAAGAAGGAGGATGCACGGATCCTCCCAGATACGCAGTATTTT
TRBV15,-,TRBJ1-6,-,CATSRANGGHSPLHF,TGTGCCACCAGCAGAGCAAACGGGGGGCATTCACCCCTCCACTTT
TRBV12-3/TRBV12-4,-,TRBJ1-2,-,CASSPQRNYGYTF,TGTGCCAGCAGCCCACAGAGAAACTATGGCTACACCTTC
TRBV29-1,-,TRBJ2-7,-,CSVVLRDEQYF,TGCAGCGTTGTCCTACGGGACGAGCAGTACTTC
TRBV4-1,TRBD2,TRBJ2-5,-,CASSHPGRTNQETQYF,TGCGCCAGCAGCCACCCCGGGAGGACCAACCAAGAGACCCAGTACTTC
TRBV10-3,TRBD1,TRBJ1-6,few,CAIKGQGAWNSPLHF,TGTGCCATCAAAGGACAGGGGGCTTGGAATTCACCCCTCCACTTT
TRBV5-6,TRBD1,TRBJ1-2,-,CASSKQGVYGYTF,TGTGCCAGCAGTAAACAGGGGGTTTATGGCTACACCTTC
TRBV4-3,TRBD1,TRBJ1-2,-,CASSQYGDSNGYTF,TGCGCCAGCAGCCAGTACGGGGACAGTAATGGCTACACCTTC
TRBV12-3/TRBV12-4,TRBD2,TRBJ2-3,many,CASSLDSSGATDTQYF,TGTGCCAGCAGTTTAGATTCTAGCGGGGCAACGGATACGCAGTATTTT
TRBV3-1,TRBD2,TRBJ2-1,-,CASSQFTSGYNEQFF,TGTGCCAGCAGCCAGTTCACTAGCGGCTACAATGAGCAGTTCTTC
TRBV4-1,-,TRBJ1-2,-,CASSLSRIRVDGYTF,TGCGCCAGCAGCCTGTCCCGGATACGAGTCGACGGCTACACCTTC
TRBV4-2,-,TRBJ1-1,many,CASSQDLGNTEAFF,TGTGCCAGCAGCCAAGATCTAGGGAACACTGAAGCTTTCTTT
TRBV7-2,-,TRBJ2-3,many,CASSLDTGARADTQYF,TGTGCCAGCAGCTTGGACACAGGCGCGCGGGCAGATACGCAGTATTTT
TRBV30,-,TRBJ1-2,-,CAWSLNWQATNYGYTF,TGTGCCTGGAGTCTCAATTGGCAGGCCACTAACTATGGCTACACCTTC
TRBV7-2,-,TRBJ2-5,few,CASSFTREQETQYF,TGTGCCAGCAGCTTCACTCGGGAACAAGAGACCCAGTACTTC